The T cell receptor (beta chain) described here comes from a study of cytomegalovirus exposure and HLA in healthy donors. The germline V gene has CDR1 LGHNA and CDR2 YNFKEQ. The CDR3 runs to 15 residues. V was clipped by 3 bases and J by 10 bases; unmatched bases: 8. Though probably carrying unrecorded immune exposures, donors were nominally healthy at sampling. PCR was performed using 60 Vbeta and 13 Jbeta primers. Using immunoSEQ multiplex PCR, the repertoire was profiled, and TCRdb retains in-frame clones only, with some absent. The sample shows approximately 150,000 clones, roughly four fifths of them seen only once.

Sequencing used PBMCs. This chain connects TRBV4-2 to TRBJ2-1, with TRBD2 matching over 11 bases. This clonotype originated in a girl between 10 and 17 years old in good health and CMV-seropositive. CDR3 nucleotide sequence: TGTGCCAGCAGCCAGTTAGGACTAGCGGGCACCGAGCAGTTCTTC. This codes for CASSQLGLAGTEQFF.